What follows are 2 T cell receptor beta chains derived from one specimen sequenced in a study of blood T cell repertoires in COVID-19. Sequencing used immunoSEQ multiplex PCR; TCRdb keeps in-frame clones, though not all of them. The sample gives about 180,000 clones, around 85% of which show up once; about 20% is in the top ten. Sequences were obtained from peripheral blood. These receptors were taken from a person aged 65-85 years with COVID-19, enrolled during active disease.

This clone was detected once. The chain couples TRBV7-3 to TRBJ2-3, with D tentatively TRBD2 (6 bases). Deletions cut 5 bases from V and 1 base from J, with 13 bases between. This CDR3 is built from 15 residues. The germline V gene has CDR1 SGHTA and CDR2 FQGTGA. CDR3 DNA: TGTGCCAGCAGCCGTCCCGGGACTGGCACAGATACGCAGTATTTT. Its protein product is CASSRPGTGTDTQYF.

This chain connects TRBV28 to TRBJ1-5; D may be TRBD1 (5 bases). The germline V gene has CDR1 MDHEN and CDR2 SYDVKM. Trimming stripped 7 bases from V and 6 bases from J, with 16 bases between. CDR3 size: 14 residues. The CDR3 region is CASNPGGVGQPQHF. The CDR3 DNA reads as TGTGCCAGCAACCCTGGGGGGGTGGGTCAGCCCCAGCATTTT.